This T cell receptor (beta chain) was recorded in a study of monozygotic twins with inflammatory bowel disease. Study-wide results and caveats: Fewer clonotypes were shared with others by IBD patients than by healthy twins, especially with disease activity. Support was absent for any single strong signal or clonotype linked to IBD.

Template-switch reactions added UMIs with a 6-nucleotide sample barcode. TCRdb processed the 5' RACE reads again and assigns one entry to each CDR3 protein, with no DNA. The clone table shows roughly 140,000 distinct CDR3 sequences, with the ten largest holding 2% to 2.5%. The CDR3 is 15 amino acids. CDR1 and CDR2 from the germline V gene are LGHNA and YSLEER. For this clonotype: Its antigen remains unknown.

The chain links TRBV4-3 to TRBJ1-5. The sequence was obtained from a human donor with ulcerative colitis or Crohn's disease, or a healthy co-twin of an affected twin (not recorded which). Sequenced material: blood. This chain's CDR3 is CASSHSRWGDQPQHF.